There are a few counts of the clone carrying this T cell receptor (beta chain). No antigen is known for it. Germline CDR1 and CDR2: SGHAT and FQNNGV. This CDR3 region has 15 residues. The V end was cut by 1 base, the J end by 4 bases, with 12 bases between. The data originate from a study of CD8+ T cells in alopecia areata. Study-level information: Oral tofacitinib (5 to 10 mg twice daily) was administered to treated patients. Broader study findings: Relative to normal scalp, lesional scalp, especially alopecia totalis/universalis, showed higher clonality.

cDNA reverse transcribed from extracted RNA served as the sequencing template. Produced via immunoSEQ multiplex PCR; TCRdb's table is partial and in-frame only. The sample contains approximately 12,000 clones, about 60% of which appear only once. Alopecia areata patients had lesional scalp punch biopsies and peripheral blood taken from them. The TCR originated in a human donor with alopecia areata. This chain joins TRBV11-2 and TRBJ2-3; D not resolved. Material for sequencing was skin. The CDR3 bases are TGTGCCAGCAGCTTAGTGGGCTCCGATTCAGATACGCAGTATTTT. Amino acids: CASSLVGSDSDTQYF.